This T cell receptor beta chain was profiled in a study of CD8 T cells in ankylosing spondylitis (dated by TCRdb to about 2017). With regard to the full study: To find TCR variants linked to disease, the study profiled T cell receptor beta repertoires in ankylosing spondylitis patients and healthy donors. The full study cohort comprised 25 ankylosing spondylitis patients and 110 or so healthy donors. Samples of peripheral blood were taken, and for ankylosing spondylitis patients, synovial fluid was collected as well.

In its sample, this clonotype was seen many times. What this receptor recognizes is not known. There are no base qualities to consult, and no much larger clone falls within one base. Results and caveats for the whole study, not just this receptor: In peripheral blood, the disease-linked clones were found at relatively low frequencies and had a CD8+ phenotype. The disease-linked clones were reported to be significantly enriched in matched synovial fluid samples from ankylosing spondylitis patients. Some of the motif variants had been reported before in the synovial fluid and blood of reactive arthritis patients, a finding that suggests common disease-initiation mechanisms. A TCR beta motif made up of eight highly homologous amino acid variants appeared to be characteristic of blood from ankylosing spondylitis patients.

Sequencing was carried out with an Illumina HiSeq 2500. TCR beta libraries were prepared by quantitative 5'-RACE with molecular barcodes. Per the authors' processing: A new computational method based on a probabilistic model of VDJ rearrangement was used to identify disease-linked TCR variants. TCRdb cleaned the public reads at Q25 with fastp, built clones with MiXCR and kept in-frame beta chains. Each record represents a unique CDR3 protein, reported with the most common genes and DNA among its rows. None of the V and J calls come from the authors' own analysis; TCRdb made them. Here the sample has 29,000 or so distinct CDR3 sequences; about 5.3% occur a single time. Jointly, the top ten make up approximately 1.7% of the sample. V loses 4 bases at its end and J loses 2 bases; junction bases beyond the gene matches: 10. From cysteine to phenylalanine, the CDR3 is 17 amino acids long. Only the CDR3 portion is preserved as DNA: 51 bases, with reading frame beginning at the first base. Sequences SGDLS (CDR1) and YYNGEE (CDR2) are obtained from the germline V gene.

The sample was blood, either unsorted or a sorted T cell fraction (not recorded which). The chain couples TRBV9 to TRBJ2-2, with 8 central nucleotides matching TRBD2. The TCR was taken from a female donor with ankylosing spondylitis or in good health (not recorded which). The nucleotide sequence reads TGTGCCAGCAGCAAGGACGGGGGGGCCCCAAACACCGGGGAGCTGTTTTTT. It codes for CASSKDGGAPNTGELFF.